A single sample is the source of the 23 T cell receptor beta chains below, sequenced in a study of blood T cell repertoires in COVID-19. Sequencing was performed with immunoSEQ multiplex PCR; in TCRdb, only in-frame clones are kept and a portion is missing. The table lists about 23,000 clones, approximately 94% of them singletons, with about 4% in the top ten. The sample comprised peripheral blood. The receptors derive from a woman between 45 and 60 years old with active COVID-19.

This clone was observed a few times. The chain has TRBV6-5 and TRBJ1-6, with 10 bases lining up with TRBD1. The CDR3 loop spans 15 amino acids. The trim removed 4 bases at V and 10 bases at J, leaving 7 bases unmatched. Germline V gene data show CDR1 as MNHEY and CDR2 as SVGAGI. The CDR3 DNA reads TGTGCCAGCAGTTCCCCGGGACAGGGGAAGTCACCCCTCCACTTT. Protein sequence: CASSSPGQGKSPLHF.

The rearrangement links TRBV3-1 (or the pseudogene TRBV3-2) to TRBJ2-7, with TRBD2 matching over 7 bases. With 1 base clipped from V and 7 bases from J, the junction kept 13 bases outside the gene matches. Looked up from germline, CDR1 is LGHDT and CDR2 is YNNKEL (reference sequence). The CDR3 contains 16 residues. The CDR3 coding sequence is TGTGCCAGCAGCCAAGGTCCTAGCGGTACCATGGGTGAGCAGTACTTC. It yields the protein CASSQGPSGTMGEQYF.

Points on this clone: At one of its ends the junction is not consistent with the germline gene, which may arise from a read error. The CDR3 DNA sequence: TGTGCCAGCACCCAAGCTTATTCGGGGGGGGAGACCCAGTACTTC. Its translation is CASTQAYSGGETQYF. The chain has TRBV3-1 (or the pseudogene TRBV3-2) and TRBJ2-5; 8 bases line up with TRBD2. Germline V lookup: CDR1 LGHDT, CDR2 YNNKEL (reference sequence). This CDR3 has 15 residues.

Details on this clone: The sample carries other DNA sequences with the same CDR3. The J gene is TRBJ2-1, the V gene TRBV24-1; tentatively, D is TRBD2 (5 bases). The germline V and J ends were trimmed by 3 bases and 0 bases, with 11 bases remaining between them. Germline CDR1 and CDR2: KGHDR and SFDVKD. This CDR3 has 16 amino acids. The CDR3 spells CATSDPLGSSYNEQFF. The CDR3 nucleotides read TGTGCCACCAGTGATCCTCTGGGGAGCTCCTACAATGAGCAGTTCTTC.

The rearrangement joins TRBV24-1 to TRBJ1-1, with a tentative D call TRBD1 (5 bases). The V gene's germline CDR1 is KGHDR and CDR2 SFDVKD. Deletions cut 9 bases from V and 4 bases from J, with 14 bases between. The CDR3 loop spans 13 amino acids. CDR3 region: CATSLGGSTEAFF. The DNA for the CDR3 is TGTGCCACCTCGTTGGGGGGGAGCACTGAAGCTTTCTTT.

This chain uses TRBV27 with TRBJ1-2, with 9 nucleotides matching TRBD1. The junction had 3 bases not matched to a gene; V was cut back by 4 bases and J by 3 bases. CDR3 length: 14 amino acids. Germline loops: CDR1 MNHEY, CDR2 SMNVEV (reference sequence). In DNA, the CDR3 is TGTGCCAGCAGTTCAGGACAGGGGCACTATGGCTACACCTTC. Translated, it gives CASSSGQGHYGYTF.

The chain employs TRBV19 and TRBJ1-2; tentative D call: TRBD1 (5 bases). This CDR3 has 12 residues. In germline, CDR1 is LNHDA, CDR2 SQIVND (reference sequence). The V gene lost 6 bases and the J gene lost 7 bases, with 12 bases spanning the gap. The CDR3 sequence: CASSQGSIGYTF. The CDR3 bases are TGTGCCAGTAGCCAGGGAAGTATTGGCTACACCTTC.

V usage is TRBV4-1 and J usage is TRBJ2-3; TRBD2 agrees at 10 bases. The CDR3 spans 17 residues. With V trimmed by 0 bases and J by 6 bases, 9 bases remained unmatched. CDR1 and CDR2 from the germline V gene are MGHRA and YSYEKL. CDR3 DNA: TGCGCCAGCAGCCAAGAACCACTAGCGGGACTTGTGGATACGCAGTATTTT. Translation: CASSQEPLAGLVDTQYF.

The count of this clone is one. The chain links TRBV18 to TRBJ2-1; TRBD2 might be the D (6 bases). The V end lost 3 bases, the J end lost 8 bases, and 14 bases lay between the germline ends. This CDR3 comprises 14 residues. CDR1 KGHSH and CDR2 LQKENI come from the germline V gene. The CDR3 region is CASSPRRELHEQFF. DNA of the CDR3: TGTGCCAGCTCACCTAGGAGGGAGCTTCATGAGCAGTTCTTC.

V is TRBV28 and J is TRBJ1-5, with TRBD1 identical over 9 bases. The J segment lost 7 bases and the V segment lost 7 bases, leaving 14 bases of the junction unmatched. Per the germline V gene, CDR1 is MDHEN and CDR2 is SYDVKM. The CDR3 runs 16 residues. The chain's CDR3 is CASIRTGTGFGQPQHF. DNA for the CDR3: TGTGCCAGCATTCGAACCGGGACAGGGTTTGGCCAGCCCCAGCATTTT.

CDR3 loop: CASSKPPGTENNYGYTF. In nucleotides, the CDR3 is TGTGCCAGCAGCAAACCACCCGGGACAGAAAATAACTATGGCTACACCTTC. V is TRBV5-4 and J is TRBJ1-2, with 7 bases lining up with TRBD1. The germline V gene has CDR1 SGHNT and CDR2 YYREEE (reference sequence). The CDR3 consists of 17 residues. The ends lost 4 bases at V and 1 base at J; junction bases unmatched: 13.

The V call is TRBV2, the J call TRBJ1-4; D gene ambiguous. This CDR3 comprises 18 residues. From germline, CDR1 is SNHLY and CDR2 FYNNEI. Trimming cost V 3 bases and J 4 bases, with 21 bases left between them. CDR3 nucleotide sequence: TGTGCCAGCAGTGATAGCCAAGTTGAGACGTGGCTTAATGAAAAACTGTTTTTT. Its translation is CASSDSQVETWLNEKLFF. Full variable domain (remainder filled in from reference TRBV2 and TRBJ1-4): EPEVTQTPSHQVTQMGQEVILRCVPISNHLYFYWYRQILGQKVEFLVSFYNNEISEKSEIFDDQFSVERPDGSNFTLKIRSTKLEDSAMYFCASSDSQVETWLNEKLFFGSGTQLSVL.

This rearrangement joins TRBV5-1 to TRBJ2-5; D is possibly TRBD1 (8 bases). CDR1 SGHRS and CDR2 YFSETQ come from the germline V gene. V was cut by 6 bases and J by 4 bases, with 28 bases left in between. CDR3 length: 18 amino acids. The CDR3 bases are TGCGCCAGCACCGCGGGGGTCGTAAGGACAGGGAATGTAGAGACCCAGTACTTC. Protein sequence: CASTAGVVRTGNVETQYF.

This sequence joins TRBV28 and TRBJ2-1; TRBD1 might be the D (5 bases). V was cut by 6 bases and J by 4 bases, with 16 bases left in between. Looked up from germline, CDR1 is MDHEN and CDR2 is SYDVKM. The CDR3 runs to 15 residues. Here the CDR3 reads CASSSTDRLYNEQFF. The CDR3 nucleotides are TGTGCCAGCAGCTCCACTGACAGACTTTACAATGAGCAGTTCTTC. Full variable domain (outside the CDR3, taken from reference TRBV28 and TRBJ2-1): DVKVTQSSRYLVKRTGEKVFLECVQDMDHENMFWYRQDPGLGLRLIYFSYDVKMKEKGDIPEGYSVSREKKERFSLILESASTNQTSMYLCASSSTDRLYNEQFFGPGTRLTVL.

This rearrangement joins TRBV5-1 to TRBJ2-3; D is undetermined. V shed 7 bases and J shed 0 bases, with 9 bases lying between them. The CDR3 extends over 13 amino acids. Germline V lookup: CDR1 SGHRS, CDR2 YFSETQ. The CDR3 loop is CASSRTSTDTQYF. DNA for the CDR3: TGCGCCAGCTCACGAACTAGCACAGATACGCAGTATTTT.

The V gene is TRBV7-3, the J gene TRBJ2-3; possible D gene TRBD2, 5 bases. The length of the CDR3 is 15 residues. V lost 2 bases, J lost 0 bases, and 9 bases lay in between. Germline-derived CDR1 and CDR2 are SGHTA and FQGTGA. The CDR3 DNA follows: TGTGCCAGCAGCTTAGGAGGTAACAGCACAGATACGCAGTATTTT. Amino acids: CASSLGGNSTDTQYF.

The chain links TRBV27 to TRBJ2-7; 8 positions match TRBD2. The CDR3 spans 14 residues. Germline loops: CDR1 MNHEY, CDR2 SMNVEV (reference sequence). J lost 4 bases, V lost 2 bases, and 4 bases had no gene match. This CDR3 reads CASSLASGSYEQYF. The CDR3 DNA reads as TGTGCCAGCAGTTTAGCGAGCGGGAGTTACGAGCAGTACTTC.

This clone was detected only once. The chain uses TRBV7-8 and TRBJ1-6; D not resolved. Trimming took off 1 base at V and 5 bases at J, with 6 bases between the two ends. Germline values: CDR1 SGHVS, CDR2 FQNEAQ. This CDR3 is built from 14 residues. The CDR3 loop is CASSLVSNNSPLHF. In nucleotides, the CDR3 is TGTGCCAGCAGCTTAGTTAGTAATAATTCACCCCTCCACTTT.

The chain is built from TRBV27 and TRBJ2-1; 11 bases are a match to TRBD2. With V trimmed by 6 bases and J by 4 bases, 14 bases remained unmatched. The length of the CDR3 is 18 residues. Germline CDR1 reads MNHEY; CDR2 reads SMNVEV (reference sequence). The DNA for the CDR3 is TGTGCCAGCAGCGGGACTAGCGGATTTTTTGGGATTTACAATGAGCAGTTCTTC. This encodes CASSGTSGFFGIYNEQFF.

This clone appeared a few times. The V and J genes are TRBV19 and TRBJ2-2, with D maybe TRBD2 (6 bases). The ends were cut back, 5 bases at V and 2 bases at J, with 12 bases in the middle. The CDR3 is made up of 15 amino acids. The germline CDR1 and CDR2 sequences are LNHDA and SQIVND (reference sequence). CDR3 nucleotide sequence: TGTGCCAGTAGTCGTCGGGAGATTAACACCGGGGAGCTGTTTTTT. It is translated as CASSRREINTGELFF.

The chain employs TRBV25-1 and TRBJ1-6; the match to TRBD1 covers 8 bases. With V trimmed by 6 bases and J by 10 bases, 8 bases remained unmatched. CDR3 size: 14 residues. CDR1 is MGHDK, CDR2 SYGVNS, per germline. The CDR3 DNA sequence: TGTGCCAGCAGGGGAACAGGGGGACGCTCACCCCTCCACTTT. Translation: CASRGTGGRSPLHF.

J is TRBJ1-1 and V is TRBV20-1; unclear D gene. The V end was cut by 1 base, the J end by 6 bases, with 6 bases between. CDR3 length: 11 residues. Germline CDR1 reads DFQATT; CDR2 reads SNEGSKA (reference sequence). The CDR3 sequence is CSARVYSEAFF. CDR3 coding DNA: TGCAGTGCTAGAGTCTATTCTGAAGCTTTCTTT.

The J gene is TRBJ2-7, the V gene TRBV5-1, with 7 bases lining up with TRBD2. CDR1 is SGHRS, CDR2 YFSETQ, per germline. V was clipped by 0 bases and J by 2 bases; unmatched bases: 8. This CDR3 has 16 amino acids. The CDR3 nucleotides are TGCGCCAGCAGCTTGGGGGCGAGCGGGGAACCCTACGAGCAGTACGTC. It translates to CASSLGASGEPYEQYV.